The table lists the clone carrying this T cell receptor (beta chain) with a few counts. The record originates from a study of regulatory T cells in long-lasting Graves disease. About the study: To qualify as persistent, Graves' disease required over 5 years of antithyroid drugs with positive TSH receptor antibodies.

Noted time point: persistent/refractory GD, antithyroid drugs over 5 years with positive TRAb. RNA extracted from PBMCs served as the sequencing template. As a group, patients came from one endocrinology department in Xi'an, China. Nine milliliters of peripheral blood were taken and placed in EDTA tubes. CDR1 is LNHDA, CDR2 SQIVND, per germline (reference sequence). This CDR3 spans 15 amino acids. V shed 3 bases and J shed 0 bases, with 12 bases lying between them. Arm-PCR of CDR3 regions and iRepertoire HTBI primers were the basis on which TCR beta libraries were built. TCRdb re-called the multiplex PCR reads with MiXCR, one entry per CDR3 protein. Among 400,000 to 500,000 distinct CDR3 sequences, 21% were seen once, and the ten largest hold about 13%.

The receptor was isolated from a female donor with Graves disease. The chain employs TRBV19 and TRBJ2-7; tentative D call: TRBD2 (6 bases). Source: peripheral blood mononuclear cells (PBMCs), taken when the disease was refractory, from a patient treated with antithyroid drugs. CDR3 sequence (DNA): TGTGCCAGTAGTATCCCCGGGGGAAGCTCCTACGAGCAGTACTTC. Amino acid sequence: CASSIPGGSSYEQYF.